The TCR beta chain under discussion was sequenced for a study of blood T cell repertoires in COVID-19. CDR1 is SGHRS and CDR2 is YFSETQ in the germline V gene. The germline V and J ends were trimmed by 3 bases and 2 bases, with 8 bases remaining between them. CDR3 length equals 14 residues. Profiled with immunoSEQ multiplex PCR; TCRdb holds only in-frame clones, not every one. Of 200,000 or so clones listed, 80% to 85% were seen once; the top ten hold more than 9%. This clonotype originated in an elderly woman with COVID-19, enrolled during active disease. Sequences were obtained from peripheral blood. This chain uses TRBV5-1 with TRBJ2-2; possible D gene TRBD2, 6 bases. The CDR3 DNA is TGCGCCAGCAGCTCGGAGGGCAACACCGGGGAGCTGTTTTTT. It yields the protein CASSSEGNTGELFF.